This TCR beta chain was captured in a study of regulatory T cells in long-lasting Graves disease. In germline, CDR1 is MNHNS, CDR2 SASEGT. V was clipped by 3 bases and J by 5 bases, with 11 bases between them. The CDR3 length is 14 residues. This sample's time point: newly diagnosed GD, antithyroid drugs for less than 3 months. Generation of the TCR library employed RNA extracted from PBMCs. This clonotype has ten or more counts. With iRepertoire HTBI primers and Arm-PCR of CDR3 regions, TCR beta libraries were built. TCRdb re-called the multiplex PCR reads through MiXCR, storing one row per CDR3 protein. The sample contains 250,000 to 300,000 distinct CDR3 sequences, 15% to 20% of which appear only once. Another study also made use of these data, one on T cells in Graves' hyperthyroidism and ophthalmopathy.

This clonotype was sampled from a woman under 40 with Graves disease. This specimen was peripheral blood mononuclear cells (PBMCs), taken at new diagnosis, from a patient treated with antithyroid drugs. The chain is built from TRBV6-1 and TRBJ1-3, with D possibly matching TRBD1 (6 bases). This CDR3 is CASSEYRDRNTIYF. CDR3 DNA: TGTGCCAGCAGTGAGTACCGGGACAGAAACACCATATATTTT.